The rows below give T cell receptor beta chains drawn from one sample of a study of cytomegalovirus exposure and HLA in healthy donors. Clones were read by immunoSEQ multiplex PCR, and TCRdb kept only the in-frame ones, dropping some. In the table there are 140,000 to 150,000 clones, roughly 75% of which are singletons. Sequencing was done on a sample of PBMCs. The source of these receptors is a female donor in good health and CMV-seronegative. Each CDR3 is given with its conserved first and last residue. Fields, in order: CDR3 protein, CDR3 DNA, V gene, D gene, clone size, J gene. D genes are given only for firm matches. Rows give clone size only sometimes, using once, few, many, or a class for an expanded clone.

CASSIGASGTDTQYF	TGTGCCAGTAGTATCGGGGCTAGCGGGACAGATACGCAGTATTTT	TRBV19	TRBD2	NA	TRBJ2-3
CASSLAWEGLGNEQFF	TGTGCCAGCAGCTTAGCCTGGGAGGGCCTTGGCAATGAGCAGTTCTTC	TRBV7-9	TRBD2	NA	TRBJ2-1
CASSLTSGKETQYF	TGCGCCAGCAGCTTGACTAGCGGGAAAGAGACCCAGTACTTC	TRBV5-1	TRBD2	NA	TRBJ2-5
CASSSQQGARTEAFF	TGTGCCAGCAGCTCCCAACAGGGGGCGAGGACTGAAGCTTTCTTT	TRBV11-2	TRBD1	once	TRBJ1-1
CASRGAPTDNEQFF	TGCGCCAGCAGGGGGGCGCCTACGGACAATGAGCAGTTCTTC	TRBV4-1	NA	NA	TRBJ2-1
CASSPGQGAGGEKLFF	TGTGCCAGCAGTCCGGGACAGGGGGCTGGTGGTGAAAAACTGTTTTTT	TRBV28	TRBD1	NA	TRBJ1-4
CASSFGGGVRGYNEQFF	TGCGCCAGCAGCTTTGGGGGAGGGGTACGCGGATACAATGAGCAGTTCTTC	TRBV5-1	TRBD2	NA	TRBJ2-1
CASSQLSGSNYGYPF	TGTGCCAGCAGCCAACTCTCCGGGTCTAACTATGGCTACCCCTTC	TRBV4-2	NA	NA	TRBJ1-2
CASSLFPVYEQYF	TGTGCCAGCAGTTTATTCCCGGTCTACGAGCAGTACTTC	TRBV28	NA	few	TRBJ2-7
CASSSPSTSRGEQFF	TGTGCCAGCAGTTCGCCCTCGACTAGTCGGGGTGAGCAGTTCTTC	TRBV28	NA	once	TRBJ2-1
CASSQQGATNYGYTF	TGTGCCAGCAGCCAACAGGGGGCTACTAACTATGGCTACACCTTC	TRBV6-6	TRBD1	NA	TRBJ1-2
CASSPGTSAQYF	TGTGCCAGCAGTCCCGGGACTAGCGCGCAGTATTTT	TRBV27	TRBD2	NA	TRBJ2-3
CASSVLAGGRETQYF	TGTGCCAGCAGTGTTCTAGCGGGGGGGCGGGAGACCCAGTACTTC	TRBV6-1	TRBD2	NA	TRBJ2-5
CASSPHGTGGATGELFF	TGCGCCAGCAGCCCACACGGGACAGGGGGCGCCACCGGGGAGCTGTTTTTT	TRBV5-1	TRBD1	NA	TRBJ2-2
CASSKTMNTEAFF	TGTGCCAGCAGTAAAACTATGAACACTGAAGCTTTCTTT	TRBV6-1	NA	NA	TRBJ1-1
CASSLVPRPGGPDTQYF	TGCGCCAGCAGCTTGGTCCCCAGGCCGGGGGGGCCAGATACGCAGTATTTT	TRBV5-1	TRBD2	NA	TRBJ2-3
CASSKGAGGNYGYTF	TGTGCCAGCAGCAAGGGGGCAGGGGGGAACTATGGCTACACCTTC	TRBV21-1	NA	NA	TRBJ1-2
CASSQGGLNTEAFF	TGTGCCAGCAGCCAAGGGGGCCTGAACACTGAAGCTTTCTTT	TRBV7-3	TRBD1	once	TRBJ1-1
CASSSGTGGGRETQYF	TGTGCCAGCAGCTCTGGGACAGGGGGAGGCCGGGAGACCCAGTACTTC	TRBV7-9	TRBD1	NA	TRBJ2-5
CSTGLAGRQFF	TGCAGCACGGGACTAGCGGGACGACAGTTCTTC	TRBV29-1	TRBD2	NA	TRBJ2-1
CASSPLRNEQFF	TGTGCCAGCAGCCCACTACGGAATGAGCAGTTCTTC	TRBV11-2	NA	NA	TRBJ2-1
CASKLTATNEKLFF	TGTGCCAGTAAATTGACTGCAACTAATGAAAAACTGTTTTTT	TRBV19	NA	few	TRBJ1-4
CASSIRQGLYEQYF	TGTGCCAGCAGCATACGACAGGGTCTCTACGAGCAGTACTTC	TRBV5-8	TRBD1	NA	TRBJ2-7
CASSFIGRGLGTEAFF	TGTGCCAGCAGCTTCATCGGGCGGGGCTTGGGAACTGAAGCTTTCTTT	TRBV5-4	NA	NA	TRBJ1-1
CASSLRGKNPNYGYTF	TGTGCCAGCAGTTTAAGGGGCAAAAACCCTAACTATGGCTACACCTTC	TRBV28	NA	NA	TRBJ1-2
CASSPQDRGNTIYF	TGTGCCAGCAGCCCCCAGGACAGGGGAAACACCATATATTTT	TRBV28	TRBD1	NA	TRBJ1-3
CASSPTPGLGEQFF	TGTGCCAGCAGTCCAACCCCCGGACTAGGTGAGCAGTTCTTC	TRBV27	TRBD2	NA	TRBJ2-1
CASSLRQGMDGNTIYF	TGTGCCAGCAGCTTGCGACAGGGGATGGATGGAAACACCATATATTTT	TRBV9	TRBD1	NA	TRBJ1-3
CASSFRFDRTNTGELFF	TGCGCCAGCAGCTTTCGCTTCGACAGAACGAACACCGGGGAGCTGTTTTTT	TRBV5-1	NA	NA	TRBJ2-2
CASSPEGPTDTQYF	TGTGCCAGCAGCCCGGAGGGCCCCACAGATACGCAGTATTTT	TRBV5-4	NA	NA	TRBJ2-3
CASSLQGEKLFF	TGCGCCAGCAGCTTACAGGGAGAAAAACTGTTTTTT	TRBV5-1	NA	NA	TRBJ1-4